Shown below are 27 T cell receptor beta chains from a single sample sequenced in a study of T cell repertoires in aging, cancer and after chemotherapy. TRB rearrangements spanning V, D and J were amplified using mixed TRB-A/B primers. MiXCR was run by TCRdb on the multiplex PCR reads, yielding one entry per CDR3 protein. Of around 13,000 distinct CDR3 sequences in the sample, over 20% were seen once. Amplification of TCR beta used genomic DNA extracted from peripheral blood. The sample comprised blood. These receptors were collected from a human donor in good health.

The rearrangement joins TRBV7-2 to TRBJ1-4; 11 bases map to TRBD1. The CDR3 contains 16 residues. The ends lost 1 base at V and 8 bases at J; junction bases unmatched: 6. CDR1 is SGHTA, CDR2 FQGNSA, per germline. Here the CDR3 DNA reads TGTGCCAGCAGCTTAGGGGACAGGGGGTGGTTCGAAAAACTGTTTTTT. This sequence encodes CASSLGDRGWFEKLFF.

By frequency in the sample, this clonotype is medium-sized. The chain uses TRBV6-4 and TRBJ2-1; D is unclear. CDR1 is MRHNA and CDR2 is SNTAGT in the germline V gene. V shed 0 bases and J shed 8 bases, with 8 bases lying between them. The CDR3 is 13 residues long. CDR3 nucleotides: TGTGCCAGCAGTGACTCAGGAGAACATGAGCAGTTCTTC. This gives the protein CASSDSGEHEQFF.

This clonotype rates as medium-sized (0.01 to 0.1%). The V and J genes are TRBV19 and TRBJ1-3, with 9 bases aligning to TRBD1. V lost 4 bases to trimming and J lost 3 bases; unmatched junction nucleotides: 4. Per the germline V gene, CDR1 is LNHDA and CDR2 is SQIVND (reference sequence). CDR3 length equals 15 residues. The CDR3, as DNA: TGTGCCAGTAGTACCGGGACAGGGAGTGGAAACACCATATATTTT. It translates to CASSTGTGSGNTIYF.

The V and J genes are TRBV15 and TRBJ2-3; D not resolved. This CDR3 contains 14 residues. Trimming left V 1 base short and J 2 bases short, with 7 bases between. Germline V gives CDR1 LNHNV, CDR2 YYDKDF (reference sequence). The CDR3 loop is CATSRVSVTDTQYF. The CDR3 DNA sequence: TGTGCCACCAGCAGAGTATCGGTCACAGATACGCAGTATTTT.

V and J are TRBV20-1 and TRBJ2-5, with unresolved D. The germline CDR1 and CDR2 sequences are DFQATT and SNEGSKA (reference sequence). The V end lost 0 bases, the J end lost 1 base, and 15 bases lay between the germline ends. The CDR3 length is 16 residues. The CDR3 DNA sequence: TGCAGTGCTAGAGATACTGGCGTGGGGTCCCAAGAGACCCAGTACTTC. This translates into CSARDTGVGSQETQYF.

By its share, this clonotype is medium-sized. The V call is TRBV4-3, the J call TRBJ2-3; 12 nucleotides agree with TRBD2. CDR3 length: 17 residues. The V and J ends lost 0 bases and 4 bases, in that order; junction bases with no gene match: 5. Germline lookup yields CDR1 LGHNA and CDR2 YSLEER. CDR3 in DNA: TGCGCCAGCAGCCAAGATTCCGGGACTAGCGGGTCAGATACGCAGTATTTT. This sequence encodes CASSQDSGTSGSDTQYF.

This clonotype was recorded a few times. CDR3: CASSLEVGRQYF. In DNA form, the CDR3 reads TGCGCCAGCAGCTTGGAGGTGGGGCGTCAGTACTTC. The chain is built from TRBV5-1 and TRBJ2-7; D may be TRBD1 (5 bases). Trimming pared 0 bases from V and 10 bases from J, leaving 11 bases between. Germline loops: CDR1 SGHRS, CDR2 YFSETQ. The CDR3 is made up of 12 amino acids.

Here the CDR3 reads CASSLGTVAYEQYF. CDR3 nucleotides: TGCGCCAGCAGCTTAGGGACCGTAGCCTACGAGCAGTACTTC. V is TRBV5-1 and J is TRBJ2-7; D may correspond to TRBD1 or TRBD2 (5 bases each). V was pared by 2 bases and J by 2 bases, with 11 bases between. The CDR3 runs 14 residues. Per the germline V gene, CDR1 is SGHRS and CDR2 is YFSETQ.

About this clonotype: A much bigger clone sits one base away, suggesting this may be a read error. J is TRBJ1-2 and V is TRBV6-5; 7 bases line up with TRBD1. Germline CDR1 is MNHEY and CDR2 is SVGAGI. This CDR3 contains 15 residues. J lost 4 bases, V lost 5 bases, and 10 bases had no gene match. The CDR3 here is CASSTFTQGGYGYTF. The DNA of the CDR3 is TGTGCCAGCAGTACCTTTACGCAGGGGGGCTATGGCTACACCTTC.

Relative to its sample, this clonotype is medium-sized. The chain joins TRBV6-4 to TRBJ2-3; 7 bases are a match to TRBD1. V shed 5 bases and J 5 bases; nucleotides not matched to a gene: 7. CDR3 length: 14 residues. Germline V CDR1 and CDR2: MRHNA, SNTAGT. The CDR3 DNA sequence: TGTGCCAGCAGTAGACAGGGAGACGGAGATACGCAGTATTTT. Amino acid sequence: CASSRQGDGDTQYF.

This clonotype is classed as medium-sized. The chain couples TRBV27 to TRBJ1-5, with a tentative D call TRBD1 (6 bases). Between the trimmed V and J ends, which lost 5 bases and 6 bases, there was a span of 8 bases. From germline, CDR1 is MNHEY and CDR2 SMNVEV (reference sequence). CDR3 size: 12 residues. This CDR3 is CASSARGQPQHF. The CDR3 DNA sequence: TGTGCCAGCAGTGCCAGGGGTCAGCCCCAGCATTTT.

CDR3 in DNA: TGCGCCAGCAGCCAGGCGCCCGCACAAGAGACCCAGTACTTC. It codes for CASSQAPAQETQYF. The chain recombines TRBV23-1 with TRBJ2-5; D is ambiguous. TRBV23-1 is noted as an ORF with a role that remains uncertain. Deletions cut 6 bases from V and 2 bases from J, with 13 bases between. The CDR3 is 14 amino acids.

Worth noting for this clonotype: A read error is possible here, since a much larger clone lies one base away. The chain carries TRBV19 and TRBJ2-1; D possibly corresponds to TRBD1 (6 bases). Germline V lookup: CDR1 LNHDA, CDR2 SQIVND (reference sequence). The ends were cut back, 9 bases at V and 1 base at J, with 13 bases in the middle. This CDR3 has 14 residues. The CDR3: CARTDQGSYNEQFF. The CDR3 coding sequence is TGTGCCAGGACCGATCAGGGGTCCTACAATGAGCAGTTCTTC.

The chain is built from TRBV4-3 and TRBJ2-3; tentative D call: TRBD2 (6 bases). CDR1 LGHNA and CDR2 YSLEER come from the germline V gene. Trimming shortened V by 1 base and J by 1 base, and 15 bases separated the two germline ends. The CDR3 consists of 17 residues. The CDR3 bases are TGCGCCAGCAGCCAAGGGGGCGCGGGCGGGGGCACAGATACGCAGTATTTT. This gives the protein CASSQGGAGGGTDTQYF.

About this clonotype: Just one base apart from a much larger clone, this may be a read error. The V call is TRBV6-5, the J call TRBJ1-2; D perhaps matches TRBD1 (5 bases). V was trimmed by 6 bases and J by 1 base, leaving 15 bases between them. This CDR3 has 15 residues. CDR1 is MNHEY, CDR2 SVGAGI, per germline. Written as DNA, the CDR3 is TGTGCCAGCAGACTGATCGACAGCTATAACTATGGCTACACCTTC. This codes for CASRLIDSYNYGYTF.

Worth noting for this clonotype: With a much larger clone just one base away, this may be a read error. The chain carries TRBV19 and TRBJ1-6, with a possible D match to TRBD1 (6 bases). The V gene lost 0 bases and the J gene lost 3 bases, with 15 bases spanning the gap. Per germline, CDR1 LNHDA and CDR2 SQIVND (reference sequence). This CDR3 has 18 residues. The CDR3 is CASSIERTEGFYNSPLHF. CDR3 in DNA: TGTGCCAGTAGTATAGAGAGGACAGAGGGTTTCTATAATTCACCCCTCCACTTT.

CDR3 in DNA: TGTGCCAGCAGCCGTCCCGGGACAGGGGATTATGGCTACACCTTC. Its translation: CASSRPGTGDYGYTF. The V and J genes are TRBV6-2 or TRBV6-3 and TRBJ1-2; TRBD1 agrees at 10 bases. V was clipped by 6 bases and J by 5 bases; unmatched bases: 9. Germline V gives CDR1 MNHEY, CDR2 SVGEGT. The CDR3 runs 15 residues.

This clonotype has more than one count but fewer than ten. The gene calls are TRBV6-6 and TRBJ2-3; D is unclear. Trimming cost V 6 bases and J 2 bases, with 9 bases left between them. The CDR3 has 13 amino acids. The germline V gene has CDR1 MNHNY and CDR2 SVGAGI (reference sequence). The CDR3 DNA is TGTGCCAGCAGCCTGGGTTTCACAGATACGCAGTATTTT. Its translation: CASSLGFTDTQYF.

The chain uses TRBV6-1 and TRBJ2-3, with a possible D match to TRBD1 (6 bases). The CDR3 has 13 amino acids. Germline V gives CDR1 MNHNS, CDR2 SASEGT. With 6 bases removed from V and 2 bases from J, the gap between germline ends came to 9 bases. This CDR3 reads CASRTGATDTQYF. DNA of the CDR3: TGTGCCAGCAGGACAGGAGCCACAGATACGCAGTATTTT.

By share, this clonotype counts as medium-sized. The rearrangement links TRBV29-1 to TRBJ2-7; D call uncertain. Germline V gene lookup returns CDR1 SQVTM and CDR2 ANQGSEA. The CDR3 is 12 residues long. V was clipped by 6 bases and J by 2 bases, with 11 bases between them. This chain's CDR3 is CSVGSFTYEQYF. CDR3 nucleotide sequence: TGCAGCGTGGGCAGTTTTACCTACGAGCAGTACTTC.

This sequence joins TRBV7-8 and TRBJ2-1; D not certain. Germline CDR1 reads SGHVS; CDR2 reads FQNEAQ. V was pared by 6 bases and J by 8 bases, with 14 bases between. The CDR3 loop spans 13 amino acids. DNA of the CDR3: TGTGCCAGCAGTTTTGTTAGCCCGGATGAGCAGTTCTTC. It is translated as CASSFVSPDEQFF.

This clonotype is deemed medium-sized. The chain joins TRBV7-2 to TRBJ2-1; D perhaps matches TRBD2 (6 bases). V was trimmed by 2 bases and J by 10 bases, leaving 18 bases between them. In germline, CDR1 is SGHTA, CDR2 FQGNSA. The CDR3 consists of 15 residues. The CDR3: CASSLSGVPELEQFF. The CDR3 DNA reads as TGTGCCAGCAGCTTATCGGGAGTTCCGGAGCTCGAGCAGTTCTTC.

This sequence joins TRBV6-4 and TRBJ2-3, with D possibly being TRBD1 or TRBD2 (5 bases each). V dropped 3 bases and J dropped 2 bases, with 12 bases sitting between them. CDR3 length equals 15 residues. Germline V CDR1 and CDR2: MRHNA, SNTAGT. CDR3 region: CASSEGENPTDTQYF. The CDR3, as DNA: TGTGCCAGCAGTGAGGGGGAGAACCCCACAGATACGCAGTATTTT.

Judged by abundance, this clonotype is medium-sized. The V and J genes are TRBV7-2 and TRBJ2-7, with D perhaps assigned TRBD1 or TRBD2 (5 bases each). Trimming removed 5 bases from V and 1 base from J, with 12 bases in between. CDR3 length equals 14 residues. The V gene's germline CDR1 is SGHTA and CDR2 FQGNSA. The CDR3 is CASSQRQGSYEQYF. CDR3 in DNA: TGTGCCAGCAGCCAGCGGCAGGGTTCCTACGAGCAGTACTTC.

This rearrangement joins TRBV19 to TRBJ2-3; D not resolved. Germline loops: CDR1 LNHDA, CDR2 SQIVND (reference sequence). The V and J ends lost 4 bases and 5 bases respectively, with 10 bases between them. The CDR3 is 13 residues long. CDR3 protein: CASSNWVQDTQYF. The DNA for the CDR3 is TGTGCCAGTAGTAATTGGGTTCAAGATACGCAGTATTTT. Full variable domain (missing parts from reference TRBV19 and TRBJ2-3): DGGITQSPKYLFRKEGQNVTLSCEQNLNHDAMYWYRQDPGQGLRLIYYSQIVNDFQKGDIAEGYSVSREKKESFPLTVTSAQKNPTAFYLCASSNWVQDTQYFGPGTRLTVL.

V and J are TRBV5-6 and TRBJ1-1, with D possibly matching TRBD1 (5 bases). V lost 5 bases to trimming and J lost 0 bases, with 14 bases between them. CDR1 is SGHDT, CDR2 YYEEEE, per germline. The length of the CDR3 is 15 residues. CDR3 coding DNA: TGTGCCAGCAGAGGGGTTGGAACCTTGAACACTGAAGCTTTCTTT. It codes for CASRGVGTLNTEAFF.

The V gene is TRBV20-1, the J gene TRBJ1-4; TRBD1 matches 7 bases. The V gene's germline CDR1 is DFQATT and CDR2 SNEGSKA (reference sequence). This CDR3 has 14 residues. The J segment lost 8 bases and the V segment lost 4 bases, leaving 10 bases of the junction unmatched. The CDR3 DNA reads TGCAGTGCTAAAGACAGGGCAGAAACCGAAAAACTGTTTTTT. Translating it yields CSAKDRAETEKLFF.